This TCR beta chain was identified in a study of shared clonotypes between healthy human individuals. Study-wide points: Across subsets, estimated richness was generally greater for naive than for memory populations. Among a handful of donors, roughly 5.5% of naive CD4 clonotypes were found in common.

Looked up from germline, CDR1 is SGHVS and CDR2 is FNYEAQ. This CDR3 spans 16 amino acids. J gave up 0 bases and V 5 bases, and 9 bases lay outside the gene matches. A note on this clone: Its antigen is undetermined.

Produced via immunoSEQ multiplex PCR; TCRdb's table is partial and in-frame only. The sample lists about 670,000 clones; roughly 78% were seen once. The chain has TRBV7-6 and TRBJ2-7, with TRBD1 matching 8 bases. The TCR was taken from a woman aged 25-40 years in good health. The specimen sequenced was memory CD4+ T cells sorted from blood. As for subset: CD45RA-negative fraction. The CDR3 DNA follows: TGTGCCAGCAGCCAATATCAGGGGGCAGGCTCCTACGAGCAGTACTTC. It translates to CASSQYQGAGSYEQYF.